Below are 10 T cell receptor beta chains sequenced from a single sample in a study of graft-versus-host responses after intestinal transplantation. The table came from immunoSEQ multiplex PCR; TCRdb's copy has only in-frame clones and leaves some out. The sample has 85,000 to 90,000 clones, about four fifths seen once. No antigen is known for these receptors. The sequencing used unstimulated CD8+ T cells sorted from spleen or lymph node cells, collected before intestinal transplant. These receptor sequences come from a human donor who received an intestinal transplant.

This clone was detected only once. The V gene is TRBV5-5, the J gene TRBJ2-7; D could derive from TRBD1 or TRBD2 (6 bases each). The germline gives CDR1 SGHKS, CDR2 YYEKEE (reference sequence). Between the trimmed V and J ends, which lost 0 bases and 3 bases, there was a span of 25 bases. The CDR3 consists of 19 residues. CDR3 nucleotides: TGTGCCAGCAGCTTGGAGGGCAGGGGATCTCAGCGGGCGATCTACGAGCAGTACTTC. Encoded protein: CASSLEGRGSQRAIYEQYF.

In nucleotides, the CDR3 is TGCGCCAGCAGCCAAGAACCCCACAATGAGCAGTTCTTC. Its translation: CASSQEPHNEQFF. This chain connects TRBV4-1 to TRBJ2-1, with unresolved D. The V gene's germline CDR1 is MGHRA and CDR2 YSYEKL. This CDR3 region has 13 residues. The V and J ends lost 0 bases and 5 bases respectively, with 5 bases between them.

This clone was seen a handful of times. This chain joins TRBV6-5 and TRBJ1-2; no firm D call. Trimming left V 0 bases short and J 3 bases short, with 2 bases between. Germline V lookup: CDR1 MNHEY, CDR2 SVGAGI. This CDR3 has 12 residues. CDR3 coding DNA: TGTGCCAGCAGTTACTCTGACTATGGCTACACCTTC. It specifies CASSYSDYGYTF.

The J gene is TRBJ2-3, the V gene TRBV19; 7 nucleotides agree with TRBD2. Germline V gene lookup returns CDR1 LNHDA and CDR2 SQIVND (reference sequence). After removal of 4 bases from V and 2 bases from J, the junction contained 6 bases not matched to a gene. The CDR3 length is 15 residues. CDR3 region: CASSREAGLTDTQYF. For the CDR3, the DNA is TGTGCCAGTAGTAGGGAAGCGGGGCTCACAGATACGCAGTATTTT.

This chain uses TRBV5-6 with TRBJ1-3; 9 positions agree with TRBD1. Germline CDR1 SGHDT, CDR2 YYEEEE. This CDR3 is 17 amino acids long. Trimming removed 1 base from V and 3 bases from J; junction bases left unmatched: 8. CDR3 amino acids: CASSLIRDRVFGNTIYF. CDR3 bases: TGTGCCAGCAGCTTGATCAGGGACAGGGTGTTTGGAAACACCATATATTTT. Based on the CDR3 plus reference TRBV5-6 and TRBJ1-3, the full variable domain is DAGVTQSPTHLIKTRGQQVTLRCSPKSGHDTVSWYQQALGQGPQFIFQYYEEEERQRGNFPDRFSGHQFPNYSSELNVNALLLGDSALYLCASSLIRDRVFGNTIYFGEGSWLTVV.

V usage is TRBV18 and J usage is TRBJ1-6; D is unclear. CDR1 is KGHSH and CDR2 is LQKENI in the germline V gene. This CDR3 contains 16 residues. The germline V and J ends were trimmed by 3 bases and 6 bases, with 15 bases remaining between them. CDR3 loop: CASSPHRPVTNSPLHF. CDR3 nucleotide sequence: TGTGCCAGCTCACCCCATCGTCCGGTCACTAATTCACCCCTCCACTTT.

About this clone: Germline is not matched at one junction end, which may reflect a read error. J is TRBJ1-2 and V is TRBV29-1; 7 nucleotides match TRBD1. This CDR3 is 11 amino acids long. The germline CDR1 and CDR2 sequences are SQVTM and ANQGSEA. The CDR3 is CSGQGGNGCTF. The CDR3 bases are TGCAGCGGACAGGGTGGGAATGGCTGCACCTTC. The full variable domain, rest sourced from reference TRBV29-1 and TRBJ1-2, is SAVISQKPSRDICQRGTSLTIQCQVDSQVTMMFWYRQQPGQSLTLIATANQGSEATYESGFVIDKFPISRPNLTFSTLTVSNMSPEDSSIYLCSGQGGNGCTFGSGTRLTVV.

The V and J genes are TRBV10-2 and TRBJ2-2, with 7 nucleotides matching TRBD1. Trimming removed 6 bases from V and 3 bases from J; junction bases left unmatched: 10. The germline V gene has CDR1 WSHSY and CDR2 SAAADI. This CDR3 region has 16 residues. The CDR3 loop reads CASSSGTEVYTGELFF. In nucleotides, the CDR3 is TGCGCCAGCAGCTCCGGGACAGAGGTTTACACCGGGGAGCTGTTTTTT.

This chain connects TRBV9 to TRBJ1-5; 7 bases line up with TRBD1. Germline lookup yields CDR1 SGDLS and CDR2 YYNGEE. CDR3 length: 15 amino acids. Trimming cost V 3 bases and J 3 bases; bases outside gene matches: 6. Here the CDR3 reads CASSGSGGVNQPQHF. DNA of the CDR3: TGTGCCAGCAGCGGCTCAGGGGGGGTCAATCAGCCCCAGCATTTT.

In DNA form, the CDR3 reads TGCGCCAGCAGCCAAGAGACCTACGAGCAGTACTTC. Protein: CASSQETYEQYF. V and J are TRBV4-1 and TRBJ2-7; D unresolved. Per germline, CDR1 MGHRA and CDR2 YSYEKL. V was shortened by 0 bases and J by 2 bases, with 2 bases between the two germline ends. The CDR3 runs to 12 residues.